This TCR beta chain was retrieved from a study of memory CD4+ T cells and cytomegalovirus serostatus (dated by TCRdb to the late 2010s). For the wider study: The cohort comprised 33 healthy Belgian adults, 9 CMV seropositive and some 24 CMV seronegative. To replicate a published TCR-based CMV serostatus classifier, the researchers sequenced the CD4+ memory TCRbeta repertoires of a Belgian cohort whose cytomegalovirus serostatus was known. The investigation overall reported the following: Of 170 or so previously reported CMV-associated TCRbeta sequences, 55 to 75 appeared in the CD4+ memory repertoires, each in one to five individuals. For predicting CMV serostatus, the median bootstrapped AUC was about 0.95 using the original framework and around 0.9 using a US-trained random forest. Only CD4+CD45RO+ memory cells were sequenced, in contrast to the original study, in which naive and memory CD4+ and CD8+ populations were covered. Results were interpreted as suggesting that the CMV-associated TCR signature is largely present in the CD4+ memory repertoire. On the Belgian cohort, the classifier built on the original framework reached a median bootstrapped AUC of roughly 0.94, with a 95% CI of 0.76-1.00.

As to this clone: The antigen this receptor binds is unknown. No clone much larger than this one lies a single base away; base qualities are absent.

Genomic DNA was extracted from sorted cells with the Quick-DNA Microprep Kit. TCRbeta DNA was amplified with the immunoSEQ hsTCRbeta kit following the manufacturer's protocol. TCRbeta libraries were sequenced on an Illumina MiSeq instrument. As for the authors' bioinformatics: Once out-of-frame sequences had been removed, 2,204,828 distinct TCRbeta sequences were left, which works out to an average of around 67,000 per individual. Each individual was scored using the number of 150 to 200 previously reported CMV-associated TCRbeta sequences that the individual carried and the total number of productive distinct TCRbeta sequences. A beta-binomial model was reimplemented in Python, and scikit-learn random forests with default parameters were trained on US cohort data. Classifier performance on the Belgian cohort was summarized as median AUC with percentile confidence intervals calculated over 10,000 bootstrap iterations. This immuneACCESS table, as held by TCRdb, lists in-frame sequences with V and J called but not all clones. Of the missing ones, under half trace to an unresolved V gene in checked studies; the others have no known cause. Clone size and the V and J calls come from that table; the DNA yielded D and trimming. Counted in this sample were approximately 60,000 clones; about 81% of them appeared once. Of the sample, more than 0.85% falls within the top ten clones.

V is reduced by 4 bases and J by 2 bases, leaving a spacing of 15 bases between them. Counted from cysteine to phenylalanine, this CDR3 has 16 amino acids. The only DNA kept is the CDR3, 48 bases in frame from the first base. CDR1 and CDR2, looked up from the germline V gene, are SGHVS and FQNEAQ. Single viable CD3+CD4+CD8-CD45RO+ cells were sorted as memory CD4+ T cells on a FACSAria II. CMV serostatus was determined with a Roche Elecsys assay detecting serum IgG against CMV pp150, pp28, p38 and p52. Once the samples were thawed, total CD4+ T cells were enriched through positive selection using CD4 magnetic microbeads. Samples originated from another study that specifically interrogated the CD4+ T cell memory repertoire. Following standard operating procedures, peripheral blood mononuclear cells were isolated and cryopreserved, while serum was kept at -80 degrees C. The staining relied on CD3-PerCP (BW264/56), CD4-APC (RPA-T4), CD45RO-PE (UCHT1) and CD8-Pacific Orange (3B5) antibodies, and Sytox blue was used to exclude non-viable cells.

Source material: memory CD4+ T cells from blood. The receptor was derived from an adult in good health and CMV-seronegative. The chain is assembled from TRBV7-8 and TRBJ2-1; a weak D assignment points to TRBD1 (5 bases agree). CDR3 region: CASSSYRQPTYNEQFF. The DNA sequence reads TGTGCCAGCAGCTCCTATCGACAGCCCACCTACAATGAGCAGTTCTTC. Extended through the reference TRBV7-8 and TRBJ2-1 proteins, this CDR3 yields the full variable domain: GAGVSQSPRYKVAKRGQDVALRCDPISGHVSLFWYQQALGQGPEFLTYFQNEAQLDKSGLPSDRFFAERPEGSVSTLKIQRTQQEDSAVYLCASSSYRQPTYNEQFFGPGTRLTVL.